This T cell receptor beta chain was captured by sequencing in a study of shared clonotypes between healthy human individuals (dated by TCRdb to about 2020). In terms of the full investigation: A few men and a couple of women, aged 18 to 49 years, made up the cohort. For each donor, three plates each were used for CD4 naive and CD4 memory, two plates were used for CD8 naive, and one plate was used for CD8 memory. To estimate repertoire size and how much clonotypes are shared between individuals, the study performed deep sequencing of blood TCR repertoires from about five healthy adults. Different laboratories and diverse techniques were used to prepare libraries and sequence TCR repertoires, to increase sequencing depth and limit assay-specific biases. Leukapheresis yielded between about 0.94 and 10 billion PBMCs per donor. Overall study results and their limits: Even with the large sequencing depth, rarefaction of the sorted-subset datasets indicated that sequencing was incomplete. Estimated clonotype richness was generally larger for naive than for memory subsets. Compared with non-shared clonotypes, the clonotypes found in all four sorted-subset donors had higher generation probabilities. The genetic and exposure-history diversity represented was limited by the small number of donors. Across a handful of donors, roughly 5% of naive CD4, roughly 3.4% of naive CD8, 2.3% of memory CD4, and under 0.45% of memory CD8 clonotypes were shared. Sampling was limited to blood, and TCR repertoires in tissue likely differ from TCR repertoires in blood. Pairwise subsampling indicated that sequencing depth was expected to affect the degree of clonotype sharing among donors.

The donors were healthy, HIV-negative adults who had no recently reported acute infections or vaccinations. Every donor was a Caucasian adult living in Nashville, Tennessee, USA. CD8 memory samples were composed of magnetically selected CD45RO+ cells combined with CCR7-negative CD45RA+ effector memory (TemRA) cells. After blood collection by leukapheresis, PBMCs were isolated using Ficoll-Histopaque density gradient centrifugation and then cryopreserved in the vapor phase of liquid nitrogen. Analytical flow cytometry was used to check the purity and quantity of each magnetically sorted T cell population. Each sorted fraction had its genomic DNA isolated and then quantified by UV absorbance on a Nanodrop 2000c. On this clone: Its antigen specificity is not known. Per-base qualities were not stored, and no clone one base away is much larger.

From V the trimming removes 4 bases and from J it removes 0 bases, while the gene matches leave 13 bases of the junction unaccounted for. Based on the germline V gene, the CDR1 and CDR2 sequences are SQVTM and ANQGSEA. Reading from cysteine to phenylalanine, the CDR3 counts 18 amino acids. The CDR3 DNA has 54 bases and is translated from base 1. Using the deep immunoSEQ assay, TCR CDR3 regions were amplified from genomic DNA by multiplex PCR. For each cell subset, the extracted genomic DNA was distributed evenly across all wells of several immunoSEQ 96-well plates, and each plate served as one replicate. For sorted subsets, around 200 ng genomic DNA, equal to 30,000 to 35,000 T cell genomes, was loaded into each replicate PCR. The purified libraries were quantified using a Qubit 3.0 fluorometer, sized with a Bioanalyzer 2100, and then quantified again using the KAPA Library Quantification kit. Each immunoSEQ 96-well plate was sequenced on its own single-read 150-cycle Illumina NextSeq 550 flow cell. As for the original processing: The immunoSEQ output contained only junctional sequences without quality scores, so filtering could not match that applied to full-length reads. Sequences were annotated with PyIR, a Python wrapper for IgBLAST v1.9, and V/J genes and CDR3 were assigned using IMGT germline references. Reads with weak V/J assignments (E-value above 1e-6), missing CDR3, stop codons, out-of-frame junctions, or ambiguous translated residues were removed. V3J clonotypes were defined as sequences sharing the same inferred V gene, J gene, and CDR3 amino acid sequence. The percentage overlap between two repertoires was calculated by dividing the number of shared unique clonotypes by the size of the smaller repertoire. RTK rarefaction, the Chao1 estimator, and Recon v2.1 estimates of unobserved clonotypes were used to assess repertoire richness. OLGA was used to compute generation probabilities for all TCRbeta clonotypes that the gDNA method yielded from several donors. This immuneACCESS table, as held by TCRdb, lists in-frame sequences with V and J called but not all clones. Of the missing ones, under half trace to an unresolved V gene in checked studies; the others have no known cause. That table furnishes V, J and clone size, whereas the DNA furnished D and trimming. This sample holds approximately 110,000 clones; approximately 70% were observed only once. Around 26% of the sample is held by the ten biggest clonotypes.

This TCR derives from a woman aged 25-40 years in good health. The sequencing sample was made of memory CD8+ T cells sorted from blood. Per the publication, the cell subset or site label means: CD45RO+ cells pooled with CCR7-negative TemRA cells. The rearranged segments are TRBV29-1 and TRBJ2-7; TRBD2 lines up with 12 middle nucleotides. The bases read TGCAGCGTTGCCGCGGTGCTAGCGGGAGGGCGGATCTCCTACGAGCAGTACTTC. Translated, this gives CSVAAVLAGGRISYEQYF.